The rows below give T cell receptor beta chains drawn from one sample of a study of T cell repertoires in cytomegalovirus infection. No antigen is known for these receptors. TCRdb re-called the reads through MiXCR, storing one row per CDR3 protein. The profile shows 300,000 or so distinct CDR3 sequences, around a quarter of them singletons. Sequenced here: cultured PBMCs, sampled from culture after CMV antigen stimulation. The receptors stem from a human donor in good health (CMV status not recorded). Some clones in this sample may be carry-over from other donors' samples. Both conserved end residues are part of each CDR3. D genes are given only for firm matches. Size is stated for part of the rows, as once, few or many counts, or as a class when the clone is expanded.

>-|many|TRBJ1-3|TRBV29-1
CSVEEFESLSGNTIYF
TGCAGCGTTGAAGAATTTGAGTCGCTCTCTGGAAACACCATATATTTT
>TRBD1|many|TRBJ2-1|TRBV27
CASSTGQGSYNEQFF
TGTGCCAGCAGTACCGGACAGGGCTCCTACAATGAGCAGTTCTTC
>-|few|TRBJ1-1|TRBV5-4
CASSLDREGPEAFF
TGTGCCAGCAGCTTGGACAGGGAGGGCCCTGAAGCTTTCTTT
>TRBD2|few|TRBJ2-3|TRBV10-3
CAINAGAGTDTQYF
TGTGCCATCAACGCGGGAGCCGGCACAGATACGCAGTATTTT
>-|few|TRBJ2-1|TRBV28
CASSFAVYNEQFF
TGTGCCAGCAGTTTTGCAGTCTACAATGAGCAGTTCTTC
>-|few|TRBJ1-2|TRBV6-2/TRBV6-3
CASTKAYRSYGYTF
TGTGCCAGCACTAAAGCATACAGAAGCTATGGCTACACCTTC
>-|many|TRBJ2-2|TRBV7-2
CASKEQAFPNTGELFF
TGTGCCAGTAAGGAACAGGCGTTCCCGAACACCGGGGAGCTGTTTTTT
>-|-|TRBJ1-3|TRBV19
CASSYNGNTIYF
TGTGCCAGTAGTTACAATGGAAACACCATATATTTT
>-|few|TRBJ2-1|TRBV19
CASTVEGGAYNEQFF
TGTGCCAGTACCGTGGAGGGAGGCGCCTACAATGAGCAGTTCTTC
>TRBD1|-|TRBJ2-6|TRBV5-4
CASRQGTGGLGGANVLTF
TGTGCCAGCAGGCAAGGGACAGGCGGTCTGGGAGGGGCCAACGTCCTGACTTTC
>-|-|TRBJ1-1|TRBV4-3
CASSQEVALF
TGCGCCAGCAGCCAAGAGGTGGCACTATTT
>-|few|TRBJ1-6|TRBV19
CASSFRDSPLHF
TGTGCCAGTAGTTTCCGGGATTCACCCCTCCACTTT
>TRBD1|many|TRBJ1-5|TRBV7-2
CASSLNYRGQPQHF
TGTGCCAGCAGCCTCAATTACAGGGGCCAGCCCCAGCATTTT
>-|few|TRBJ2-7|TRBV28
CASTAEASSYEQYF
TGTGCCAGCACCGCAGAGGCGAGCTCCTACGAGCAGTACTTC
>-|few|TRBJ2-7|TRBV25-1
CASSPSLAGVYEQYF
TGTGCCAGCAGCCCTAGCTTAGCCGGGGTCTACGAGCAGTACTTC
>-|few|TRBJ1-5|TRBV7-9
CASSYELLQPQHF
TGTGCCAGCAGCTACGAGCTTTTACAGCCCCAGCATTTT
>-|few|TRBJ1-2|TRBV7-9
CASTDRQTNYGYTF
TGTGCCAGCACCGACCGTCAGACTAACTATGGCTACACCTTC
>-|-|TRBJ1-1|TRBV19
CASSMGTIEAFF
TGTGCCAGTAGTATGGGGACCATTGAAGCTTTCTTT
>TRBD1|-|TRBJ1-1|TRBV12-3/TRBV12-4
CASSLNKSPWNRGGEAFF
TGTGCCAGCAGTTTAAATAAAAGTCCTTGGAACAGGGGCGGTGAAGCTTTCTTT
>TRBD2|many|TRBJ2-5|TRBV7-2
CASSSTTSGRGETQYF
TGTGCCAGCAGCTCGACGACTAGCGGGAGGGGGGAGACCCAGTACTTC
>-|few|TRBJ2-5|TRBV14
CASSQGLAGRGTQYF
TGTGCCAGCAGCCAAGGGTTGGCGGGGAGAGGGACCCAGTACTTC
>-|few|TRBJ2-7|TRBV12-3/TRBV12-4
CASRYSGPRYEQYF
TGTGCCAGCAGATACAGCGGGCCCCGCTACGAGCAGTACTTC
>-|few|TRBJ1-2|TRBV12-3/TRBV12-4
CASSLNWDYGYTF
TGTGCCAGCAGCCTAAATTGGGACTATGGCTACACCTTC
>TRBD2|few|TRBJ2-1|TRBV11-2
CASSALAGGLLNEQFF
TGTGCCAGCAGCGCACTAGCGGGAGGACTACTCAATGAGCAGTTCTTC
>-|few|TRBJ2-5|TRBV28
CASRESQETQYF
TGTGCCAGCAGGGAAAGCCAAGAGACCCAGTACTTC
>TRBD1|few|TRBJ1-2|TRBV28
CASSRKGARDYGYTF
TGTGCCAGCAGCAGAAAGGGGGCGCGGGACTATGGCTACACCTTC
>-|-|TRBJ2-5|TRBV20-1
CSARTGQTQYF
TGCAGTGCTAGAACGGGACAAACCCAGTACTTC
>-|few|TRBJ1-1|TRBV12-3/TRBV12-4
CASSSREGGITEAFF
TGTGCCAGCAGTTCGCGAGAGGGGGGGATCACTGAAGCTTTCTTT
>TRBD1|-|TRBJ2-2|TRBV6-5
CASSKDRANTGELFF
TGTGCCAGCAGCAAAGACAGGGCGAACACCGGGGAGCTGTTTTTT
>-|many|TRBJ2-7|TRBV5-5
CASSLAGLRGEQYF
TGTGCCAGCAGCTTGGCCGGACTTCGGGGCGAGCAGTACTTC
>-|-|TRBJ2-2|TRBV7-6
CASSFTGRGATNTGELFF
TGTGCCAGCAGCTTCACAGGGAGAGGGGCCACGAACACCGGGGAGCTGTTTTTT
>-|-|TRBJ2-1|TRBV4-3
CASSQGTENEQFF
TGCGCCAGCAGCCAAGGAACGGAAAATGAGCAGTTCTTC
>-|many|TRBJ2-1|TRBV7-8
CASSPNAVSFNEQFF
TGTGCCAGCAGCCCGAACGCGGTGAGCTTCAATGAGCAGTTCTTC
>TRBD1|-|TRBJ1-3|TRBV4-1
CASSQEVVRTGAGNTIYF
TGCGCCAGCAGCCAAGAAGTTGTTCGGACAGGGGCGGGAAACACCATATATTTT
>TRBD2|-|TRBJ2-1|TRBV4-1
CASSQDISSGVSNEQFF
TGCGCCAGCAGCCAAGATATCTCTAGCGGGGTATCCAATGAGCAGTTCTTC
>-|-|TRBJ2-1|TRBV5-4
CASSPQGLRDTIYNEQFF
TGTGCCAGCAGCCCTCAGGGTTTGCGGGACACGATTTACAATGAGCAGTTCTTC
>TRBD1|-|TRBJ1-2|TRBV19
CASSPRGIDSSRYGYTF
TGTGCCAGTAGTCCCAGGGGGATCGACTCCTCTCGGTATGGCTACACCTTC
>TRBD2|-|TRBJ2-3|TRBV20-1
CSASLAGGTTDTQYF
TGCAGTGCTAGCCTAGCGGGAGGTACCACAGATACGCAGTATTTT
>-|-|TRBJ1-5|TRBV28
CASSLIGGGQPQHF
TGTGCCAGCAGTTTAATCGGGGGAGGGCAGCCCCAGCATTTT
>-|-|TRBJ2-6|TRBV18
CASSTYLKQGSSGANVLTF
TGTGCCAGCTCAACCTACTTAAAGCAGGGTAGCTCTGGGGCCAACGTCCTGACTTTC
>-|few|TRBJ1-6|TRBV7-9
CASNIRESPLHF
TGTGCCAGCAACATCCGAGAGTCACCCCTCCACTTT
>-|-|TRBJ2-3|TRBV29-1
CSVDNTDTQYF
TGCAGCGTTGACAACACAGATACGCAGTATTTT
>-|many|TRBJ2-2|TRBV7-2
CASSSVHRDPGELFF
TGTGCCAGCAGCTCCGTCCACAGAGACCCCGGGGAGCTGTTTTTT
>-|few|TRBJ1-3|TRBV6-1
CASSPGTRVSGNTIYF
TGTGCCAGCAGTCCGGGGACAAGGGTGTCTGGAAACACCATATATTTT
>TRBD1|-|TRBJ1-6|TRBV30
CAWIRDRDNSPLHF
TGTGCCTGGATCCGGGACAGAGATAATTCACCCCTCCACTTT
>TRBD1|few|TRBJ1-2|TRBV19
CASSGTARPYGYTF
TGTGCCAGTAGCGGGACAGCTCGCCCCTATGGCTACACCTTC
>-|many|TRBJ1-2|TRBV11-2
CASSLEPSARYGYTF
TGTGCCAGCAGCTTAGAACCCTCGGCGCGCTATGGCTACACCTTC
>-|-|TRBJ1-4|TRBV20-1
CSAERHNEKLFF
TGCAGTGCGGAGCGCCACAATGAAAAACTGTTTTTT
>TRBD2|-|TRBJ2-1|TRBV20-1
CSARGLAGLSSYNEQFF
TGCAGTGCTAGGGGACTAGCGGGATTGAGCTCCTACAATGAGCAGTTCTTC
>TRBD2|many|TRBJ2-3|TRBV12-3/TRBV12-4
CASRSSGDTQYF
TGTGCCAGCAGGTCTAGCGGGGATACGCAGTATTTT
>-|many|TRBJ2-5|TRBV7-2
CASRGSGKTQYF
TGTGCCAGCAGGGGTTCCGGGAAGACCCAGTACTTC
>TRBD2|many|TRBJ2-1|TRBV7-2
CASSSPGTSGSDFSYNEQFF
TGTGCCAGCAGCTCTCCCGGGACTAGCGGGAGCGATTTCTCTTACAATGAGCAGTTCTTC
>TRBD2|-|TRBJ2-1|TRBV6-5
CASSSRPGTIYNEQFF
TGTGCCAGCAGTTCCCGACCCGGGACTATCTACAATGAGCAGTTCTTC
>-|-|TRBJ1-5|TRBV20-1
CSASRGPSNQPQHF
TGCAGTGCTAGCCGTGGTCCTAGCAATCAGCCCCAGCATTTT
>-|many|TRBJ1-1|TRBV7-8
CASSLALWENTEAFF
TGTGCCAGCAGCTTAGCGCTATGGGAGAACACTGAAGCTTTCTTT